The 6 T cell receptor beta chains below come from one sample, sequenced in a study of identifying expanded T cells in peripheral blood. Only in-frame clones appear in the TCRdb table, and some are missing; sequencing was by immunoSEQ multiplex PCR. The top ten clones hold approximately 3% of a sample with 100,000 to 150,000 clones, 75% to 90% of them seen once. Sequencing was done on a sample of blood. These receptors originate from a person between 18 and 75 years old in good health.

The J gene is TRBJ2-3, the V gene TRBV5-4; 9 bases fit TRBD2. The CDR3 is 15 residues long. V was clipped by 2 bases and J by 10 bases; unmatched bases: 11. Germline-derived CDR1 and CDR2 are SGHNT and YYREEE (reference sequence). As DNA, the CDR3 is TGTGCCAGCAGCTTAAGTCGGGCTAGCGGGGAGCCGCAGTATTTT. It specifies CASSLSRASGEPQYF.

This clone has just one count. The V and J genes are TRBV19 and TRBJ1-2, with 9 bases aligning to TRBD1. The V segment lost 4 bases and the J segment 3 bases; nucleotides outside the gene matches: 6. Germline V gene data show CDR1 as LNHDA and CDR2 as SQIVND (reference sequence). The CDR3 covers 15 residues. The CDR3 DNA reads TGTGCCAGTAGTACCGCATGGACAGGGGACTATGGCTACACCTTC. It encodes CASSTAWTGDYGYTF.

The chain has TRBV7-8 and TRBJ1-6; D gene uncertain. There are 15 residues in the CDR3. V was trimmed by 0 bases and J by 6 bases, leaving 9 bases between them. Germline V lookup: CDR1 SGHVS, CDR2 FQNEAQ. The CDR3 nucleotides are TGTGCCAGCAGCTTAGCTCTCGGATCTAATTCACCCCTCCACTTT. This gives the protein CASSLALGSNSPLHF. Full variable domain (outside the CDR3, taken from reference TRBV7-8 and TRBJ1-6): GAGVSQSPRYKVAKRGQDVALRCDPISGHVSLFWYQQALGQGPEFLTYFQNEAQLDKSGLPSDRFFAERPEGSVSTLKIQRTQQEDSAVYLCASSLALGSNSPLHFGNGTRLTVT.

This clone was recorded a few times. CDR3 DNA: TGTGCCAGCAGCACGGGGTCGTTAGAAGAGACCCAGTACTTC. It specifies CASSTGSLEETQYF. The chain employs TRBV9 and TRBJ2-5; TRBD2 might be the D (5 bases). This CDR3 is built from 14 residues. Trimming stripped 4 bases from V and 3 bases from J, with 13 bases between. Germline CDR1 and CDR2: SGDLS and YYNGEE.

V is TRBV30 and J is TRBJ2-3; D may be TRBD2 (6 bases). V was shortened by 8 bases and J by 2 bases, with 14 bases between the two germline ends. CDR1 is GTSNPN and CDR2 is SVGIG in the germline V gene (reference sequence). The CDR3 is 13 residues long. The CDR3 spells CAVTRRLTDTQYF. In DNA, the CDR3 is TGTGCCGTGACTAGGCGTCTCACAGATACGCAGTATTTT.

The rearrangement uses TRBV7-7 and TRBJ2-1, with D unclear. Germline-derived CDR1 and CDR2 are SSHAT and FNYEAQ (reference sequence). The CDR3 contains 13 residues. V was shortened by 5 bases and J by 9 bases, with 14 bases between the two germline ends. The CDR3 DNA reads as TGTGCCAGCAGCCCCATTGGGCTGGGTGAGCAGTTCTTC. It translates to CASSPIGLGEQFF.